Shown below are 32 T cell receptor beta chains from a single sample sequenced in a study of cytomegalovirus exposure and HLA in healthy donors. With 60 Vbeta and 13 Jbeta primers, the PCR was carried out. The method was immunoSEQ multiplex PCR; TCRdb's version includes in-frame clones alone and lacks a portion of them. The sample contains 110,000 to 150,000 clones, roughly 80% of which appear only once. The specimen was PBMCs. These receptors came from a middle-aged man in good health and CMV-seronegative.

The chain combines TRBV7-2 with TRBJ1-5; 10 positions match TRBD1. The CDR3 is made up of 15 amino acids. CDR1 is SGHTA, CDR2 FQGNSA, per germline. The ends lost 3 bases at V and 5 bases at J; junction bases unmatched: 4. The CDR3 is CASSFGTGVDQPQHF. CDR3 nucleotides: TGTGCCAGCAGCTTCGGGACAGGGGTCGATCAGCCCCAGCATTTT. Combining the CDR3 with reference TRBV7-2 and TRBJ1-5 gives the whole variable domain GAGVSQSPSNKVTEKGKDVELRCDPISGHTALYWYRQSLGQGLEFLIYFQGNSAPDKSGLPSDRFSAERTGGSVSTLTIQRTQQEDSAVYLCASSFGTGVDQPQHFGDGTRLSIL.

In this sample, this clone turned up a few times. This chain links TRBV5-1 with TRBJ2-5, with TRBD1 matching over 7 bases. CDR3 length equals 15 residues. Germline V gene sequence: CDR1 SGHRS, CDR2 YFSETQ. The V and J ends lost 3 bases and 0 bases, in that order; junction bases with no gene match: 5. The CDR3 reads CASSSRDRHQETQYF. The CDR3 DNA sequence: TGCGCCAGCAGCTCCCGGGACAGACACCAAGAGACCCAGTACTTC.

This rearrangement joins TRBV9 to TRBJ1-6; 9 bases match TRBD1. The CDR3 length is 16 residues. Looked up from germline, CDR1 is SGDLS and CDR2 is YYNGEE. J lost 1 base, V lost 3 bases, and 2 bases had no gene match. Written as DNA, the CDR3 is TGTGCCAGCAGCGCACAGGGGGCGTCCTATAATTCACCCCTCCACTTT. This translates into CASSAQGASYNSPLHF.

The chain joins TRBV25-1 to TRBJ2-7; TRBD1 matches 10 bases. With V trimmed by 6 bases and J by 5 bases, 7 bases remained unmatched. The CDR3 loop spans 14 amino acids. Germline loops: CDR1 MGHDK, CDR2 SYGVNS. The CDR3 bases are TGTGCCAGCAGGAGACAGGGGGCGCGCGACGAGCAGTACTTC. This encodes CASRRQGARDEQYF.

The rearrangement uses TRBV28 and TRBJ2-1, with D hard to call. With 1 base removed from V and 7 bases from J, the gap between germline ends came to 8 bases. In germline, CDR1 is MDHEN, CDR2 SYDVKM. This CDR3 spans 13 amino acids. The CDR3 loop is CASSLSIRNEQFF. CDR3 nucleotides: TGTGCCAGCAGTTTATCAATTCGGAATGAGCAGTTCTTC. Combining the CDR3 with reference TRBV28 and TRBJ2-1 gives the whole variable domain DVKVTQSSRYLVKRTGEKVFLECVQDMDHENMFWYRQDPGLGLRLIYFSYDVKMKEKGDIPEGYSVSREKKERFSLILESASTNQTSMYLCASSLSIRNEQFFGPGTRLTVL.

Concerning this clone itself: Other nucleotide sequences from this sample produce the same CDR3. This rearrangement joins TRBV7-9 to TRBJ1-1; no reliable D call. Per germline, CDR1 SEHNR and CDR2 FQNEAQ (reference sequence). The CDR3 contains 14 residues. V shed 1 base and J shed 3 bases, with 9 bases lying between them. CDR3 nucleotide sequence: TGTGCCAGCAGCTTAGGCGCCGGGGACACTGAAGCTTTCTTT. It is translated as CASSLGAGDTEAFF.

In the case of this clone: At one of its ends the junction is not consistent with the germline gene, which may arise from a read error. Other nucleotide sequences in the sample specify the same CDR3. The chain joins TRBV10-2 to TRBJ1-6; D ambiguous. CDR1 is WSHSY and CDR2 is SAAADI in the germline V gene. The CDR3 loop spans 12 amino acids. The chain's CDR3 is CASSEPYSPLHF. The CDR3 nucleotides are TGCGCCAGCAGTGAGCCGTATTCCCCCCTCCACTTT.

The chain carries TRBV6-4 and TRBJ1-2; 8 bases line up with TRBD1. The germline V gene has CDR1 MRHNA and CDR2 SNTAGT. V shed 5 bases and J 1 base; nucleotides not matched to a gene: 6. The CDR3 is 15 amino acids. The CDR3 DNA reads TGTGCCAGCAGTTCCGGGACAGGCGATAACTATGGCTACACCTTC. Translated, it gives CASSSGTGDNYGYTF.

The rearrangement uses TRBV9 and TRBJ2-4; 7 nucleotides line up with TRBD1. The CDR3 contains 15 residues. The trim removed 4 bases at V and 2 bases at J, leaving 6 bases unmatched. Germline V CDR1 and CDR2: SGDLS, YYNGEE. This chain's CDR3 is CASSTRDSPKNIQYF. The DNA of the CDR3 is TGTGCCAGCAGCACAAGGGACAGCCCCAAAAACATTCAGTACTTC.

The chain joins TRBV15 to TRBJ2-7, with TRBD1 matching over 11 bases. The CDR3 contains 15 residues. Germline V gene data show CDR1 as LNHNV and CDR2 as YYDKDF (reference sequence). Trimming removed 1 base from V and 4 bases from J; junction bases left unmatched: 3. The CDR3 region is CATSRGGQGVYEQYF. The CDR3 DNA reads as TGTGCCACCAGCAGAGGGGGACAGGGGGTTTACGAGCAGTACTTC.

The chain links TRBV29-1 to TRBJ1-1; 11 nucleotides match TRBD1. The germline V gene has CDR1 SQVTM and CDR2 ANQGSEA. This CDR3 spans 15 amino acids. V was pared by 1 base and J by 1 base, with 2 bases of the junction left unmatched. The CDR3: CSVEVGQGENTEAFF. DNA for the CDR3: TGCAGCGTTGAAGTGGGACAGGGGGAGAACACTGAAGCTTTCTTT.

In this sample, this clone turned up many times. This chain connects TRBV6-4 to TRBJ2-3; 8 nucleotides align to TRBD1. CDR1 is MRHNA and CDR2 is SNTAGT in the germline V gene. The CDR3 spans 16 residues. Trimming took 0 bases from V and 2 from J; bases not matched to a gene: 4. The CDR3 nucleotides are TGTGCCAGCAGTGACTCGAACAGGGGGGACACAGATACGCAGTATTTT. It yields the protein CASSDSNRGDTDTQYF.

The rearrangement links TRBV19 to TRBJ1-2; the D gene is possibly TRBD1 (5 bases). The V gene's germline CDR1 is LNHDA and CDR2 SQIVND (reference sequence). The V end was cut by 5 bases, the J end by 6 bases, with 13 bases between. The CDR3 totals 13 residues. The CDR3 spells CASSLTAKDGYTF. The CDR3 DNA follows: TGTGCCAGTAGTTTGACAGCTAAGGATGGCTACACCTTC.

This chain joins TRBV7-9 and TRBJ2-3, with TRBD2 matching over 11 bases. This CDR3 region has 17 residues. The germline gives CDR1 SEHNR, CDR2 FQNEAQ (reference sequence). V was clipped by 8 bases and J by 1 base; unmatched bases: 11. CDR3 loop: CASLFGLGLAGTDTQYF. In DNA form, the CDR3 reads TGTGCCAGCCTTTTCGGCCTGGGACTAGCGGGCACAGATACGCAGTATTTT.

This clone was counted only a few times. The chain couples TRBV21-1 to TRBJ1-1; no check of the table's D call, TRBD1, against the DNA was made. TRBV21-1 corresponds to a pseudogene. This CDR3 comprises 17 residues. CDR3: CASSKGAGGRGDTEAFF. The CDR3 region has the DNA TGTGCCAGCAGCAAAGGAGCAGGGGGGCGCGGGGACACTGAAGCTTTCTTT.

This chain connects TRBV6-5 to TRBJ1-2; TRBD1 matches at 7 bases. V shed 2 bases and J 10 bases; nucleotides not matched to a gene: 7. The CDR3 has 13 residues. Germline V CDR1 and CDR2: MNHEY, SVGAGI. The CDR3 loop is CASSYTRQGPYTF. In DNA, the CDR3 is TGTGCCAGCAGTTACACTAGACAGGGACCCTACACCTTC.

The chain carries TRBV9 and TRBJ2-1; 13 nucleotides line up with TRBD2. V dropped 3 bases and J dropped 5; count of bases not matched to a gene: 5. The CDR3 contains 16 residues. The germline CDR1 and CDR2 sequences are SGDLS and YYNGEE. CDR3 sequence (DNA): TGTGCCAGCAGCGCTCGACTAGCGGGGGGAGACAATGAGCAGTTCTTC. Protein product: CASSARLAGGDNEQFF.

The chain recombines TRBV15 with TRBJ1-1, with 8 bases identical to TRBD1. Trimming at V came to 0 bases and at J to 4 bases, leaving 7 bases not matched to a gene. CDR1 and CDR2 from the germline V gene are LNHNV and YYDKDF (reference sequence). This CDR3 is 16 amino acids long. The CDR3 loop is CATSRDGGQGGTEAFF. The CDR3 DNA reads as TGTGCCACCAGCAGAGACGGTGGACAGGGAGGCACTGAAGCTTTCTTT.

There are a few counts of this clone. The chain uses TRBV27 and TRBJ2-1, with 9 positions matching TRBD1. Germline CDR1 reads MNHEY; CDR2 reads SMNVEV (reference sequence). CDR3 length: 14 amino acids. V lost 3 bases to trimming and J lost 7 bases; unmatched junction nucleotides: 4. CDR3 sequence: CASSLTGGRNEQFF. Written as DNA, the CDR3 is TGTGCCAGCAGTTTGACAGGGGGGAGAAATGAGCAGTTCTTC.

This rearrangement joins TRBV5-1 to TRBJ1-5; 9 positions match TRBD1. V dropped 4 bases and J dropped 3; count of bases not matched to a gene: 5. CDR1 is SGHRS and CDR2 is YFSETQ in the germline V gene. The CDR3 runs 15 residues. This CDR3 is CASSLGQGYNQPQHF. In nucleotides, the CDR3 is TGCGCCAGCAGCCTGGGACAGGGATACAATCAGCCCCAGCATTTT.

This chain joins TRBV30 and TRBJ2-5; 12 positions agree with TRBD2. The germline CDR1 and CDR2 sequences are GTSNPN and SVGIG (reference sequence). J gave up 0 bases and V 0 bases, and 2 bases lay outside the gene matches. The CDR3 contains 16 residues. The CDR3 coding sequence is TGTGCCTGGAGTGTGCTAGCGGGGGGGTACCAAGAGACCCAGTACTTC. Translated: CAWSVLAGGYQETQYF.

This chain uses TRBV5-4 with TRBJ2-7; tentatively, D is TRBD1 (5 bases). The CDR3 sequence is 14 residues long. V was pared by 0 bases and J by 7 bases, with 14 bases between. Germline V gene data show CDR1 as SGHNT and CDR2 as YYREEE (reference sequence). CDR3 DNA: TGTGCCAGCAGCTTGGAAGTTCAGGGATCGGAGCAGTACTTC. This gives the protein CASSLEVQGSEQYF.

The V and J genes are TRBV9 and TRBJ2-3, with D perhaps matching TRBD1 (5 bases). Germline V gene data show CDR1 as SGDLS and CDR2 as YYNGEE. V lost 5 bases to trimming and J lost 6 bases, with 10 bases between them. The CDR3 is made up of 12 amino acids. In DNA form, the CDR3 reads TGTGCCAGCAGGGGGCAGTCTGATACGCAGTATTTT. Amino acid sequence: CASRGQSDTQYF.

This chain uses TRBV7-2 with TRBJ2-2; tentative D call: TRBD1 (6 bases). Germline CDR1 reads SGHTA; CDR2 reads FQGNSA. Trimming took off 0 bases at V and 4 bases at J, with 15 bases between the two ends. The CDR3 has 17 amino acids. CDR3 sequence reads: CASSLAVGARVTGELFF. CDR3 in DNA: TGTGCCAGCAGCTTAGCGGTGGGGGCGCGGGTCACCGGGGAGCTGTTTTTT.

V gene TRBV7-2 combines with J gene TRBJ1-5; no clear D gene. V shed 2 bases and J shed 6 bases, with 11 bases lying between them. Germline V gene sequence: CDR1 SGHTA, CDR2 FQGNSA. The length of the CDR3 is 14 residues. CDR3 DNA: TGTGCCAGCAGCTTAACTCTTGGTCCTCAGCCCCAGCATTTT. Residues: CASSLTLGPQPQHF.

The V call is TRBV5-4, the J call TRBJ1-1; a possible D gene is TRBD1 (6 bases). The V gene lost 4 bases and the J gene lost 7 bases, with 14 bases spanning the gap. Germline assignment: CDR1 SGHNT and CDR2 YYREEE (reference sequence). The CDR3 covers 13 residues. CDR3 residues: CASSPRGAFEAFF. CDR3 in DNA: TGTGCCAGCAGCCCACGGGGGGCATTTGAAGCTTTCTTT.

V gene TRBV6-1 combines with J gene TRBJ2-7, with D hard to call. The CDR3 sequence is 12 residues long. The germline CDR1 and CDR2 sequences are MNHNS and SASEGT. Trimming took 7 bases from V and 6 from J, leaving 13 bases between them. The CDR3 is CASTAAVVEQYF. CDR3 sequence (DNA): TGTGCCAGCACCGCGGCCGTAGTCGAGCAGTACTTC.

The chain couples TRBV5-6 to TRBJ1-1; D remains unclear. CDR3 size: 15 residues. Germline lookup yields CDR1 SGHDT and CDR2 YYEEEE. V lost 3 bases to trimming and J lost 7 bases, with 19 bases between them. The CDR3 loop is CASSSLGIRPDEAFF. CDR3 DNA: TGTGCCAGCAGCTCGCTCGGAATCAGGCCGGATGAAGCTTTCTTT.

V gene TRBV11-2 combines with J gene TRBJ2-3; TRBD2 is a possible D gene (6 bases). The CDR3 is 16 residues long. V gave up 2 bases and J gave up 0 bases, with 12 bases separating them. Germline values: CDR1 SGHAT, CDR2 FQNNGV. The CDR3 DNA is TGTGCCAGCAGCTTATCAGCGGGCGCTAGCACAGATACGCAGTATTTT. Its protein product is CASSLSAGASTDTQYF.

This chain connects TRBV7-2 to TRBJ2-1, with D possibly matching TRBD1 (5 bases). V was shortened by 4 bases and J by 2 bases, with 15 bases between the two germline ends. The germline V gene has CDR1 SGHTA and CDR2 FQGNSA. CDR3 length equals 16 residues. The CDR3: CASSSTFQGPYNEQFF. The CDR3, as DNA: TGTGCCAGCAGCTCGACCTTCCAGGGTCCCTACAATGAGCAGTTCTTC.

The chain couples TRBV9 to TRBJ2-7; D is ambiguous. Trimming took 0 bases from V and 2 from J, leaving 9 bases between them. Germline V gene lookup returns CDR1 SGDLS and CDR2 YYNGEE. CDR3 size: 14 residues. The DNA for the CDR3 is TGTGCCAGCAGCGTAGGGGCCTTTACCTACGAGCAGTACTTC. Translated: CASSVGAFTYEQYF.

This clone came up a few times. This rearrangement joins TRBV6-5 to TRBJ2-7, with TRBD1 matching over 7 bases. Trimming at V came to 6 bases and at J to 4 bases, leaving 6 bases not matched to a gene. This CDR3 spans 13 amino acids. The germline CDR1 and CDR2 sequences are MNHEY and SVGAGI. CDR3: CASSPTGKYEQYF. The CDR3 DNA reads TGTGCCAGCAGCCCGACAGGGAAGTACGAGCAGTACTTC.